A selection of T cell receptor beta chains follows, all from one sample in a study of shared clonotypes between healthy human individuals. Some clones are missing from TCRdb's copy, which holds only in-frame ones; the method was immunoSEQ multiplex PCR. The table lists hundreds of thousands of clones, about three quarters of them singletons. The specimen was memory CD4+ T cells sorted from blood. Every receptor here comes from a woman aged 25-40 years in good health. CDR3s include the opening cysteine and the closing phenylalanine or tryptophan.

TRBV28,CASSFRRASGIYEQYF
TRBV28,CASIPWRGRAEAFF
TRBV30,CAWSLQNTGELFF
TRBV7-2,CASSRTGGGQPQHF
TRBV7-2,CASSSSAVYNEQFF
TRBV2,CASSGGGIGSNQPQHF
TRBV27,CASSFSLAGWPYNEQFF
TRBV28,CASRWTGVNSPLHF
TRBV7-8,CATGTGEQETQYF
TRBV5-5,CASSFRGTRDTEAFF
TRBV28,CASRPGTGKGWGTEAFF
TRBV28,CASSTGALTAELFF
TRBV7-8,CASSLWDRSDNEQFF
TRBV7-2,CASSVREGSYNEQFF
TRBV7-9,CASSRTGATDTQYF
TRBV19,CASSMEGTHSGNTIYF
TRBV5-4,CASSFQETQYF